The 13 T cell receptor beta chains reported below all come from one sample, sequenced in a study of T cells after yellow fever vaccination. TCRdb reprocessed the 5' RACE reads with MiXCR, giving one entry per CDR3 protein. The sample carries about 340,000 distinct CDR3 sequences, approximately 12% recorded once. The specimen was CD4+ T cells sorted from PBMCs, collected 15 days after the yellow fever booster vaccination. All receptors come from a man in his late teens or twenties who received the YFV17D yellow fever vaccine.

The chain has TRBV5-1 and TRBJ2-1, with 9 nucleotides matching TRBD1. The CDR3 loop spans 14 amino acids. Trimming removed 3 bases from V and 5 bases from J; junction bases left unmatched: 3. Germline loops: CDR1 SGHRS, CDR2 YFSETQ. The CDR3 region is CASSWDREDNEQFF. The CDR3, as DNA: TGCGCCAGCAGCTGGGACAGGGAGGACAATGAGCAGTTCTTC.

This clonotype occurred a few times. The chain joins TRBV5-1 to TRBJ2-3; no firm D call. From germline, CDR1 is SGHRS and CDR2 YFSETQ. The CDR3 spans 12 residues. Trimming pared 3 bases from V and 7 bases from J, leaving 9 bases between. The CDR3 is CASSSGRNTQYF. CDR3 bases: TGCGCCAGCAGCTCGGGTCGGAATACGCAGTATTTT.

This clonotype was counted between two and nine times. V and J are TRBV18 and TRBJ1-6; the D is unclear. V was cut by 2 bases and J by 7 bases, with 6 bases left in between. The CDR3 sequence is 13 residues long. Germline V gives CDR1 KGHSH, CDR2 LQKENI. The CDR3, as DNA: TGTGCCAGCTCACCAACGGAGAATTCACCCCTCCACTTT. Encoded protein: CASSPTENSPLHF.

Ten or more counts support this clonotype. The DNA for the CDR3 is TGTGCCAGCAGCCACCCTTTGGGAAAACTGTTTTTT. It yields the protein CASSHPLGKLFF. The chain has TRBV12-3 or TRBV12-4 and TRBJ1-4; D is unresolved. V dropped 6 bases and J dropped 10 bases, with 12 bases sitting between them. The CDR3 runs to 12 residues.

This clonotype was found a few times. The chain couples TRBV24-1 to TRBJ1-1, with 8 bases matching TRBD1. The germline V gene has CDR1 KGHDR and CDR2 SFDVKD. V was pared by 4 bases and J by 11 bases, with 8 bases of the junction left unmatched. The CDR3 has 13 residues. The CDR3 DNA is TGTGCCACCAGTGACTCGACAGGGGAGGATGCTTTCTTT. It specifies CATSDSTGEDAFF.

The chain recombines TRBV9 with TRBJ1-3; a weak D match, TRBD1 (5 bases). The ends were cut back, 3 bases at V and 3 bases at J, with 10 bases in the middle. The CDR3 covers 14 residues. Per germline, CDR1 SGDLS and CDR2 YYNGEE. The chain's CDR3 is CASSDQGYGNTIYF. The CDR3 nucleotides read TGTGCCAGCAGCGACCAGGGTTATGGAAACACCATATATTTT.

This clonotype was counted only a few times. The CDR3 loop reads CASSQIGLAGGQETQYF. CDR3 DNA: TGTGCCAGCAGCCAGATCGGACTAGCGGGGGGGCAGGAGACCCAGTACTTC. The chain joins TRBV7-2 to TRBJ2-5; 15 nucleotides match TRBD2. The CDR3 covers 17 residues. The junction had 9 bases not matched to a gene; V was cut back by 5 bases and J by 5 bases. Germline CDR1 SGHTA, CDR2 FQGNSA.

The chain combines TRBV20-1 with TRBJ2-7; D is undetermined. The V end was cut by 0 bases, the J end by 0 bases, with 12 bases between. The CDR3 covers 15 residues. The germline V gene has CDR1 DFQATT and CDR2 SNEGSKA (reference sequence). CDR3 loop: CSARDGRKSSYEQYF. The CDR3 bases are TGCAGTGCTAGAGATGGGCGGAAGAGCTCCTACGAGCAGTACTTC.

CDR3 in DNA: TGTGCCAGCAGTGACTCTGGGAGCTCACCCCTCCACTTT. Protein sequence: CASSDSGSSPLHF. The rearrangement uses TRBV6-4 and TRBJ1-6; D ambiguous. With 0 bases removed from V and 10 bases from J, the gap between germline ends came to 7 bases. CDR3 length equals 13 residues. Germline values: CDR1 MRHNA, CDR2 SNTAGT.

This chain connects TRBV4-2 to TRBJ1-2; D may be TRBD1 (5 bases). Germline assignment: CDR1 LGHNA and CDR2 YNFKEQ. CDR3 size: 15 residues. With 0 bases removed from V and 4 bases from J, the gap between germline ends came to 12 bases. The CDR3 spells CASSQDLGGGYGYTF. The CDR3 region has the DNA TGTGCCAGCAGCCAAGATCTGGGGGGTGGCTATGGCTACACCTTC.

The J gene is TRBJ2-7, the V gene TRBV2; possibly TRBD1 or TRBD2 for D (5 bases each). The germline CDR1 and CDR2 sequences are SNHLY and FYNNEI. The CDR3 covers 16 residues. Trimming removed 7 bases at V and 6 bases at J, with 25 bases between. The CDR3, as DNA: TGTGCCAGCAACACGGCCGCCGGGGACCCCGGAGGCGAGCAGTACGTC. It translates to CASNTAAGDPGGEQYV.

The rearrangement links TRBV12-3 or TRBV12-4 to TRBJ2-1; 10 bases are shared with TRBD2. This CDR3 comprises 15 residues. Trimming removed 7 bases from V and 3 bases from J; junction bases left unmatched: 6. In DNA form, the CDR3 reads TGTGCCAGCACCCTTAAGCGGGGGGGCTACAATGAGCAGTTCTTC. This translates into CASTLKRGGYNEQFF.

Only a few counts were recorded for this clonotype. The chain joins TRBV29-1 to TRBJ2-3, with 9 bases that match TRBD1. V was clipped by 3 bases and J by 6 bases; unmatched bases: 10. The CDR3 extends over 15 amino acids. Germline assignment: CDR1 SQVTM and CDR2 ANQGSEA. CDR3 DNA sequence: TGCAGCGTTGAGAAAGGACAGGGGCCAGGGGATACGCAGTATTTT. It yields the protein CSVEKGQGPGDTQYF.